This T cell receptor beta chain was retrieved from a study of blood T cell repertoires in COVID-19. Study-wide background: The United States, Italy and Spain were the sources of the acute and convalescent COVID-19 samples. Sources were T cells, B-cell-depleted T cells, or PBMCs; the material itself was cDNA or gDNA.

In the original analysis: Nucleated cell counts were estimated from reference gene primer amplification. TCRdb's copy holds only in-frame clones and misses some; the assay was immunoSEQ multiplex PCR. V and J calls and clone size are those listed in that table; D and trimming were worked out from the DNA. The sample shows roughly 170,000 clones, under 90% of them seen only once. Input material: peripheral blood. The receptor was derived from a human donor in a cohort sampled during active COVID-19.

CDR3 sequence reads: CASSVRGVNYEQYF. The CDR3 region has the DNA TGTGCCAGCAGTGTGCGGGGGGTGAACTACGAGCAGTACTTC. This rearrangement joins TRBV2 to TRBJ2-7, with TRBD2 matching over 8 bases. The germline CDR1 and CDR2 sequences are SNHLY and FYNNEI. This CDR3 region has 14 residues. Unmatched junction bases numbered 5, after V lost 4 bases and J lost 3 bases. Full variable domain (outside the CDR3, taken from reference TRBV2 and TRBJ2-7): EPEVTQTPSHQVTQMGQEVILRCVPISNHLYFYWYRQILGQKVEFLVSFYNNEISEKSEIFDDQFSVERPDGSNFTLKIRSTKLEDSAMYFCASSVRGVNYEQYFGPGTRLTVT.